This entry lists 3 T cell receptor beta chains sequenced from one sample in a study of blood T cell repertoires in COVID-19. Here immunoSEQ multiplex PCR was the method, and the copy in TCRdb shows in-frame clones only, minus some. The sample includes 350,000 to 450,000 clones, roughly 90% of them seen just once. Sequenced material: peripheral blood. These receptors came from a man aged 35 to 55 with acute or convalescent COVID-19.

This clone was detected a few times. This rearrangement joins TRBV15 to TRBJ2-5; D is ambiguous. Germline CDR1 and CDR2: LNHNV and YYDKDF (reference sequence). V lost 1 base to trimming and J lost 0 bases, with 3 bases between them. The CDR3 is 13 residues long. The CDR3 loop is CATSRGNQETQYF. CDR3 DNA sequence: TGTGCCACCAGCAGAGGTAACCAAGAGACCCAGTACTTC.

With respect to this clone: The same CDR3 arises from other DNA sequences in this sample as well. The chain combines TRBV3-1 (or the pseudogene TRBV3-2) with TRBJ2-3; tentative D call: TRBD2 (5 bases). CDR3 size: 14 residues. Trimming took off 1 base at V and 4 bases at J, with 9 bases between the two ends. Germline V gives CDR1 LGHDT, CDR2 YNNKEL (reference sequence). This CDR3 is CASSQVPGSDTQYF. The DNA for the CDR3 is TGTGCCAGCAGCCAAGTTCCGGGGTCAGATACGCAGTATTTT.

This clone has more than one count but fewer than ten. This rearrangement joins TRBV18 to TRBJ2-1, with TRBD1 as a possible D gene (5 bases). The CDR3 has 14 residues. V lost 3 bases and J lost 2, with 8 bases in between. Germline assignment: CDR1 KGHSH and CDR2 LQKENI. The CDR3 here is CASSPDITYNEQFF. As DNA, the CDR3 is TGTGCCAGCTCACCGGACATAACCTACAATGAGCAGTTCTTC.